The 11 T cell receptor beta chains presented below share a single source sample, sequenced in a study of CD8 T cells in Susac syndrome. RNA was extracted with the RNeasy kit, and a quantity of roughly 0.5 to 1 ug was reverse transcribed using random hexamers. TCRdb redid the calling of the immunoSEQ multiplex PCR reads with MiXCR, one entry per CDR3 protein. The repertoire includes approximately 70,000 distinct CDR3 sequences, nearly 96% of them detected once, and 0.11% sits in the top ten. The source material was CD4+ T cells from PBMCs. These receptors all come from a human donor with multiple sclerosis.

This clonotype was detected once. The gene calls are TRBV30 and TRBJ1-1; tentative D call: TRBD1 (6 bases). The CDR3 length is 13 residues. Trimming took off 5 bases at V and 0 bases at J, with 10 bases between the two ends. Germline assignment: CDR1 GTSNPN and CDR2 SVGIG (reference sequence). CDR3 loop: CAWDGQLNTEAFF. Written as DNA, the CDR3 is TGTGCCTGGGACGGACAGCTGAACACTGAAGCTTTCTTT.

The chain uses TRBV6-6 and TRBJ2-5; 10 nucleotides align to TRBD2. The CDR3 is made up of 14 amino acids. Germline V CDR1 and CDR2: MNHNY, SVGAGI (reference sequence). V gave up 6 bases and J gave up 4 bases; unmatched junction bases: 5. The CDR3 loop is CASRSGGARETQYF. For the CDR3, the DNA is TGTGCCAGCAGAAGCGGGGGGGCCAGAGAGACCCAGTACTTC.

V and J are TRBV12-3 or TRBV12-4 and TRBJ1-2; 8 nucleotides line up with TRBD1. V dropped 3 bases and J dropped 2; count of bases not matched to a gene: 2. The CDR3 runs 14 residues. The CDR3 region has the DNA TGTGCCAGCAGTTTTAGACAGGGGAACTATGGCTACACCTTC. Its protein product is CASSFRQGNYGYTF.

The J gene is TRBJ2-7, the V gene TRBV29-1, with 8 bases matching TRBD2. The germline V gene has CDR1 SQVTM and CDR2 ANQGSEA. CDR3 length: 12 residues. The CDR3 reads CSAVASGGSSGV. CDR3 nucleotide sequence: TGCAGCGCCGTGGCGAGCGGGGGCTCCTCGGGGGTC.

V gene TRBV20-1 combines with J gene TRBJ1-2, with D tentatively TRBD1 (5 bases). There are 13 residues in the CDR3. Trimming left V 3 bases short and J 4 bases short, with 12 bases between. Germline V gene lookup returns CDR1 DFQATT and CDR2 SNEGSKA (reference sequence). The CDR3 coding sequence is TGCAGTGCTAGGGGGCCGGACACCTATGGCTACACCTTC. As protein: CSARGPDTYGYTF.

This clonotype was detected only once. The rearrangement joins TRBV7-9 to TRBJ1-6; a weak D match, TRBD1 (6 bases). The CDR3 loop spans 17 amino acids. Germline V gene sequence: CDR1 SEHNR, CDR2 FQNEAQ (reference sequence). V lost 1 base to trimming and J lost 3 bases, with 13 bases between them. CDR3 amino acids: CASSLEVSGVYNSPLHF. The CDR3 DNA sequence: TGTGCCAGCAGCTTAGAGGTTTCAGGGGTCTATAATTCACCCCTCCACTTT.

This clonotype was detected only a few times. The chain uses TRBV21-1 and TRBJ2-7. TRBV21-1 is marked as a pseudogene. The CDR3 consists of 10 residues. The CDR3, as DNA: TGTGCCAGCAGCAAATACGAGCAGTACTTC. It encodes CASSKYEQYF.

The V and J genes are TRBV12-3 or TRBV12-4 and TRBJ2-1; TRBD1 matches at 7 bases. CDR3 length: 15 amino acids. With 6 bases clipped from V and 4 bases from J, the junction kept 9 bases outside the gene matches. CDR3 protein: CASRPRGLTYNEQFF. The CDR3 DNA is TGTGCCAGCAGACCCAGGGGGTTAACGTACAATGAGCAGTTCTTC.

The CDR3 region is CASSPGTRGELFF. CDR3 bases: TGTGCCAGCAGCCCCGGGACTCGAGGGGAGCTGTTTTTT. The rearrangement links TRBV3-1 to TRBJ2-2; D is possibly TRBD2 (6 bases). Germline V gene sequence: CDR1 LGHDT, CDR2 YNNKEL (reference sequence). Trimming took 4 bases from V and 8 from J, leaving 11 bases between them. The CDR3 totals 13 residues.

This chain joins TRBV7-2 and TRBJ2-3; 8 bases are shared with TRBD2. Per the germline V gene, CDR1 is SGHTA and CDR2 is FQGNSA. This CDR3 comprises 16 residues. With V trimmed by 3 bases and J by 5 bases, 10 bases remained unmatched. Here the CDR3 reads CASSFQTSEGLDTQYF. CDR3 nucleotide sequence: TGTGCCAGCAGCTTCCAGACTAGCGAGGGATTAGATACGCAGTATTTT.

This chain uses TRBV14 with TRBJ2-1, with 11 bases identical to TRBD2. Germline V CDR1 and CDR2: SGHDN, FVKESK. V dropped 1 base and J dropped 3; count of bases not matched to a gene: 5. This CDR3 is built from 17 residues. DNA for the CDR3: TGTGCCAGCAGCCAAGTCGTTGGGACTAGCGGCTACAATGAGCAGTTCTTC. Amino acids: CASSQVVGTSGYNEQFF.